One sample yielded the 3 T cell receptor beta chains listed below, sequenced in a study of blood T cell repertoires in COVID-19. Clones were sequenced by immunoSEQ multiplex PCR, and TCRdb holds only the in-frame ones, with some missing. The sample records around 74,000 clones, roughly 90% being singletons. Sequencing was done on a sample of peripheral blood. These receptors were obtained from a man between 50 and 59 years old with active COVID-19.

This chain joins TRBV2 and TRBJ2-1, with 9 bases identical to TRBD2. Germline V gene lookup returns CDR1 SNHLY and CDR2 FYNNEI. CDR3 length: 12 residues. Trimming at V came to 9 bases and at J to 4 bases, leaving 1 base not matched to a gene. The CDR3 region is CARTSGYNEQFF. For the CDR3, the DNA is TGTGCCAGGACTAGCGGTTACAATGAGCAGTTCTTC.

The gene calls are TRBV24-1 and TRBJ1-2; no clear D. The CDR3 contains 16 residues. Germline V gives CDR1 KGHDR, CDR2 SFDVKD. V was cut by 2 bases and J by 8 bases, with 20 bases left in between. The CDR3 reads CATSDSYSGRGGGYTF. The CDR3, as DNA: TGTGCCACCAGTGATTCCTACAGCGGACGCGGTGGGGGCTACACCTTC.

The chain employs TRBV5-5 and TRBJ2-5, with D maybe TRBD1 (6 bases). V gave up 6 bases and J gave up 2 bases, with 14 bases separating them. CDR3 size: 14 residues. The V gene's germline CDR1 is SGHKS and CDR2 YYEKEE (reference sequence). The CDR3 DNA sequence: TGTGCCAGCACCCCCCTTAGGGGGCAAGAGACCCAGTACTTC. Translating gives CASTPLRGQETQYF.